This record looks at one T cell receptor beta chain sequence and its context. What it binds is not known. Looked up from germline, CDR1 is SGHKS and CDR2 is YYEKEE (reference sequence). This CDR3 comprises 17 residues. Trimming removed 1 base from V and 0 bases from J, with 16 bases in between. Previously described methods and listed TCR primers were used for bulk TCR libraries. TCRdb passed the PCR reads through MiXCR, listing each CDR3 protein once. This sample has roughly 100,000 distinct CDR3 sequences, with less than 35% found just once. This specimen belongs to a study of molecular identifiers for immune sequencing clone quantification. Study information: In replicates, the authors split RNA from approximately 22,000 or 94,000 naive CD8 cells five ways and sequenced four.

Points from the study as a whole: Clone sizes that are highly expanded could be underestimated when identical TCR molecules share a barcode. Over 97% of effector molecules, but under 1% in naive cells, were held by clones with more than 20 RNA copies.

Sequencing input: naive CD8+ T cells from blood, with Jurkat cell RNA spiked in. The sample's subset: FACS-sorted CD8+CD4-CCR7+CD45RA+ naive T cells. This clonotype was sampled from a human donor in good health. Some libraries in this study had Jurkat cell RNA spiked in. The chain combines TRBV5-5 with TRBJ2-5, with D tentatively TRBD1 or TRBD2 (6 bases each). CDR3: CASSLRDKGGYQETQYF. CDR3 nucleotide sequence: TGTGCCAGCAGCTTGAGGGACAAGGGGGGATACCAAGAGACCCAGTACTTC.